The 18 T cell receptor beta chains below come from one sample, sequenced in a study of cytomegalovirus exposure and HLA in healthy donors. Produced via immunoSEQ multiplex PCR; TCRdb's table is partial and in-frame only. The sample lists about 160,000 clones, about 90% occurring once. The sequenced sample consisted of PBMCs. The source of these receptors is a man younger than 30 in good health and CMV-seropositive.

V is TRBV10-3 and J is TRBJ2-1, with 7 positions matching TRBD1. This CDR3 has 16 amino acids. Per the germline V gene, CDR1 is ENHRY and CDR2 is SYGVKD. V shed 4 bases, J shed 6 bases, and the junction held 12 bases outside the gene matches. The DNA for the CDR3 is TGTGCCATCAGTGCAAGTGAGACAGGGAATATCAATGAGCAGTTCTTC. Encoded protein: CAISASETGNINEQFF.

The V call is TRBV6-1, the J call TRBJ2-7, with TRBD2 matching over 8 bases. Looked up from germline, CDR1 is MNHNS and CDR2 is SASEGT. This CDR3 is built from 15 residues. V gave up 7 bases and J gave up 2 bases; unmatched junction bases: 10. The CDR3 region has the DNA TGTGCCAGCACCTTACTAGCGGTAAATCCCTACGAGCAGTACTTC. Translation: CASTLLAVNPYEQYF.

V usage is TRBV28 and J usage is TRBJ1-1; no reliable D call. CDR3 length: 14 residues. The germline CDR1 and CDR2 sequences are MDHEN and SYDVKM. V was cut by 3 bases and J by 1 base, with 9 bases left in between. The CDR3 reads CASSFYLPNTEAFF. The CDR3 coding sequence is TGTGCCAGCAGTTTCTACCTCCCGAACACTGAAGCTTTCTTT.

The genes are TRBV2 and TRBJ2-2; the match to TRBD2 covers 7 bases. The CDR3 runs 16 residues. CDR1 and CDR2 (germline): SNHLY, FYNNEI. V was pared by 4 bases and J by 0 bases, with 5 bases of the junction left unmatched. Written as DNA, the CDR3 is TGTGCCAGCAGTGTGGGACGGGAGGCGAACACCGGGGAGCTGTTTTTT. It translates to CASSVGREANTGELFF.

The CDR3 DNA reads as TGTGCCAGCAGCTTGATCGACAGGACCAATCAGCCCCAGCATTTT. Protein sequence: CASSLIDRTNQPQHF. V and J are TRBV5-5 and TRBJ1-5, with a tentative D call TRBD1 (6 bases). This CDR3 region has 15 residues. The V end was cut by 1 base, the J end by 3 bases, with 11 bases between. Germline V CDR1 and CDR2: SGHKS, YYEKEE (reference sequence).

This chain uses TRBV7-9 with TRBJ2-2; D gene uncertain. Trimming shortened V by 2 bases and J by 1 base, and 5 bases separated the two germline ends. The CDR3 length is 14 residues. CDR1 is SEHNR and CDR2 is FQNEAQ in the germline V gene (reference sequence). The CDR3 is CASSLLRNTGELFF. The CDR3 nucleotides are TGTGCCAGCAGCTTATTGAGGAACACCGGGGAGCTGTTTTTT.

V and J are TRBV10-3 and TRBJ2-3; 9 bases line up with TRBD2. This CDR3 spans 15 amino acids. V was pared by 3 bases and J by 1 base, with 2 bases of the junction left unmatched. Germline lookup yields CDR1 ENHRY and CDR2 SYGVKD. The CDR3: CAISEKREGTDTQYF. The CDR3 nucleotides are TGTGCCATCAGTGAAAAGCGGGAGGGCACAGATACGCAGTATTTT.

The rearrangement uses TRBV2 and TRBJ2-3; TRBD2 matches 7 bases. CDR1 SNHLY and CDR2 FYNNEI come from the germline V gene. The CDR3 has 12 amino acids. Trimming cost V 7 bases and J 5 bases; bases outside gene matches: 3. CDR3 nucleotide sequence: TGTGCCAGCACTAGCGGTGGAGATACGCAGTATTTT. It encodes CASTSGGDTQYF.

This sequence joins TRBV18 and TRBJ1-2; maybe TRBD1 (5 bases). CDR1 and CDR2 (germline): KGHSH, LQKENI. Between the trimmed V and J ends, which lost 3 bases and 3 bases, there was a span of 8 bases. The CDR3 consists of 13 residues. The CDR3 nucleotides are TGTGCCAGCTCACCCACGGGGGACTATGGCTACACCTTC. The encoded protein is CASSPTGDYGYTF. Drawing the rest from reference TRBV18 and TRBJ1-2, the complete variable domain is NAGVMQNPRHLVRRRGQEARLRCSPMKGHSHVYWYRQLPEEGLKFMVYLQKENIIDESGMPKERFSAEFPKEGPSILRIQQVVRGDSAAYFCASSPTGDYGYTFGSGTRLTVV.

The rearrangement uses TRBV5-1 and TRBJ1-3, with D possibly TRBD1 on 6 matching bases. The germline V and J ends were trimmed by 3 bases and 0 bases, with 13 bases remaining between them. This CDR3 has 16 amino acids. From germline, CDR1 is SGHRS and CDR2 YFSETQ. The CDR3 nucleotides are TGCGCCAGCAGCTCCGGGACACCGATCTCTGGAAACACCATATATTTT. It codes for CASSSGTPISGNTIYF.

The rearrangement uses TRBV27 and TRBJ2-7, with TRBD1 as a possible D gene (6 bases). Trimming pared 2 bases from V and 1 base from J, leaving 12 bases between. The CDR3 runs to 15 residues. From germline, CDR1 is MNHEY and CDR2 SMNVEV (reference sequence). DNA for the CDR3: TGTGCCAGCAGTTTACTACCGGGACAATCCTACGAGCAGTACTTC. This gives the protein CASSLLPGQSYEQYF.

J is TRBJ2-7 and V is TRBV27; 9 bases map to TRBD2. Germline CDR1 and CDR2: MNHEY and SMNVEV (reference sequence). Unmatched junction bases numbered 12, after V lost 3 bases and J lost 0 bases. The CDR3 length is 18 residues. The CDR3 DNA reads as TGTGCCAGCAGTTTCGGGACTAGCCGAATAAGAGGCTCCTACGAGCAGTACTTC. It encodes CASSFGTSRIRGSYEQYF.

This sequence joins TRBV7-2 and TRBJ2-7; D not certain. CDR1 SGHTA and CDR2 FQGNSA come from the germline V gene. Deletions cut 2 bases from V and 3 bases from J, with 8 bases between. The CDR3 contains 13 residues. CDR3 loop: CASSLISHYEQYF. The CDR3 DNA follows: TGTGCCAGCAGCTTAATTAGCCACTACGAGCAGTACTTC.

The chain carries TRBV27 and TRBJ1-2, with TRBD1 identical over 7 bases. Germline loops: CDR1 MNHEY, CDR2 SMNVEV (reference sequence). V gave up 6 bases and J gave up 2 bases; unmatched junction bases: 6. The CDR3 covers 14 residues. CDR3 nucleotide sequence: TGTGCCAGCAGGAGACAGGGTGCCAACTATGGCTACACCTTC. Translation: CASRRQGANYGYTF.

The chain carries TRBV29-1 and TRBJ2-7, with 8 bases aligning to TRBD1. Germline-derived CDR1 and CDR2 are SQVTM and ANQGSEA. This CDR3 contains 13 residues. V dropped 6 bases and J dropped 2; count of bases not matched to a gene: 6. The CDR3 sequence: CSVVIQGAYEQYF. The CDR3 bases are TGCAGCGTCGTCATACAGGGGGCCTACGAGCAGTACTTC.

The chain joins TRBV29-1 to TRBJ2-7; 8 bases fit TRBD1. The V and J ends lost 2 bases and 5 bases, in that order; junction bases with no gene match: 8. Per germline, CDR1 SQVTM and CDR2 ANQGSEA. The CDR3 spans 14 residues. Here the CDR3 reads CSVESQQGANEQYF. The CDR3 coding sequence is TGCAGCGTTGAATCTCAGCAGGGGGCCAACGAGCAGTACTTC.

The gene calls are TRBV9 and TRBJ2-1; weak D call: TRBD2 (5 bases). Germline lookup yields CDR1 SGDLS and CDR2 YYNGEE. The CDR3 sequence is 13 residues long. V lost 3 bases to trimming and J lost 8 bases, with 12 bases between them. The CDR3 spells CASSASVRDEQFF. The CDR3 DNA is TGTGCCAGCAGCGCCTCAGTGAGGGATGAGCAGTTCTTC.

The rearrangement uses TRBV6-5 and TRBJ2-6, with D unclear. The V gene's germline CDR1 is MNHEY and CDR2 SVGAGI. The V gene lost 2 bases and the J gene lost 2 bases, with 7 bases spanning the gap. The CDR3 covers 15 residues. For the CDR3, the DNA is TGTGCCAGCAGTTACACGACAACTGGGGCCAACGTCCTGACTTTC. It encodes CASSYTTTGANVLTF.